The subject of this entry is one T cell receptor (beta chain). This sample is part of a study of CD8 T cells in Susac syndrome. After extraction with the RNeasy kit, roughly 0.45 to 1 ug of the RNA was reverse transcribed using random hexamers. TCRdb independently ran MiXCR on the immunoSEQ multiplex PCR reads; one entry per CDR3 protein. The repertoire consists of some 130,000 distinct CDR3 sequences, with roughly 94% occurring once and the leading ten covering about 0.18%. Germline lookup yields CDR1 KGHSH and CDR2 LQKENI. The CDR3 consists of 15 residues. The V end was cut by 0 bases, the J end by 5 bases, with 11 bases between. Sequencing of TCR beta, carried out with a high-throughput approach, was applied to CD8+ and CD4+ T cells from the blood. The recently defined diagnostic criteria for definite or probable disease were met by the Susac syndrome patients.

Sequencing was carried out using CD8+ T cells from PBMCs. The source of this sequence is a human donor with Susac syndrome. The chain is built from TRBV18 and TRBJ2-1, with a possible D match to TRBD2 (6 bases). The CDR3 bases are TGTGCCAGCTCACCACCGAGGGAGGATAACAATGAGCAGTTCTTC. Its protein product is CASSPPREDNNEQFF.